These 6 T cell receptor beta chains were sequenced from one sample in a study of T cell changes during pregnancy in multiple sclerosis. The table came from immunoSEQ multiplex PCR; TCRdb's copy has only in-frame clones and leaves some out. The repertoire holds 30,000 to 45,000 clones, with about 90% as singletons. The sequences come from CD4+ T cells from peripheral blood mononuclear cells, collected after pregnancy. These receptors all stem from a female donor with multiple sclerosis, enrolled in a pregnancy study.

V and J are TRBV19 and TRBJ1-5; D is perhaps TRBD1 (6 bases). CDR1 and CDR2 from the germline V gene are LNHDA and SQIVND (reference sequence). The CDR3 runs 14 residues. The V gene lost 3 bases and the J gene lost 4 bases, with 10 bases spanning the gap. The DNA of the CDR3 is TGTGCCAGTAGTATGGGGGCGGTTAATCAGCCCCAGCATTTT. This codes for CASSMGAVNQPQHF.

The chain recombines TRBV11-2 with TRBJ2-7; D is perhaps TRBD1 (5 bases). The germline V gene encodes CDR1 SGHAT and CDR2 FQNNGV. The CDR3 is 15 amino acids. Trimming took off 5 bases at V and 3 bases at J, with 17 bases between the two ends. DNA for the CDR3: TGTGCCAGCAGCCTCCACCGTTCTGACAGCTACGAGCAGTACTTC. Translation: CASSLHRSDSYEQYF.

The chain employs TRBV7-2 and TRBJ2-1, with 7 bases matching TRBD2. CDR3 length equals 14 residues. Germline V gives CDR1 SGHTA, CDR2 FQGNSA. The junction had 5 bases not matched to a gene; V was cut back by 2 bases and J by 7 bases. The CDR3 bases are TGTGCCAGCAGCTTAAACCTGGGAGGGAATGAGCAGTTCTTC. Encoded protein: CASSLNLGGNEQFF. Full variable domain (remainder filled in from reference TRBV7-2 and TRBJ2-1): GAGVSQSPSNKVTEKGKDVELRCDPISGHTALYWYRQSLGQGLEFLIYFQGNSAPDKSGLPSDRFSAERTGGSVSTLTIQRTQQEDSAVYLCASSLNLGGNEQFFGPGTRLTVL.

V usage is TRBV9 and J usage is TRBJ2-1; 10 nucleotides align to TRBD1. The CDR3 sequence is 20 residues long. V lost 4 bases to trimming and J lost 0 bases; unmatched junction nucleotides: 16. Per germline, CDR1 SGDLS and CDR2 YYNGEE. For the CDR3, the DNA is TGTGCCAGCAGCCCACGTAGGGGTAGGGACAGGGGCTTCTCCTACAATGAGCAGTTCTTC. It is translated as CASSPRRGRDRGFSYNEQFF.

V and J are TRBV7-6 and TRBJ2-1; 11 nucleotides line up with TRBD2. Unmatched junction bases numbered 19, after V lost 2 bases and J lost 1 base. The CDR3 is made up of 22 amino acids. CDR1 is SGHVS and CDR2 is FNYEAQ in the germline V gene. In nucleotides, the CDR3 is TGTGCCAGCAGCTTAAGTGGGCACAGTTTCAGAATAGCGGGAGGGTCCTACAATGAGCAGTTCTTC. This encodes CASSLSGHSFRIAGGSYNEQFF.

The chain couples TRBV10-3 to TRBJ2-1; D is perhaps TRBD2 (6 bases). Looked up from germline, CDR1 is ENHRY and CDR2 is SYGVKD. This CDR3 is built from 15 residues. Between the trimmed V and J ends, which lost 0 bases and 4 bases, there was a span of 10 bases. The chain's CDR3 is CAISESAGTYNEQFF. CDR3 sequence (DNA): TGTGCCATCAGTGAGTCGGCAGGGACTTACAATGAGCAGTTCTTC.